This T cell receptor beta chain is from a study of shared clonotypes between healthy human individuals. As for the study in general: The donors, a couple of women and three men, were aged 18 to 49.

Study-level results: Among donors, the sharing of clonotypes was expected to be influenced by sequencing depth.

TCRdb's copy holds only in-frame clones and misses some; the assay was immunoSEQ multiplex PCR. This sample carries 490,000 or so clones, approximately 79% of them seen once, and the ten largest clones take approximately 12%. This CDR3 comprises 17 residues. Comments on this clone: Antigen specificity is unknown.

The chain couples TRBV21-1 to TRBJ2-7. TRBV21-1 is a pseudogene segment. Input material: PBMCs. The receptor was isolated from a woman aged 40 to 50 in good health. Some clones in this sample may be carry-over from other donors' samples. CDR3 region: CASSRPPPGGYSYEQYF. For the CDR3, the DNA is TGTGCCAGCAGCAGACCACCACCGGGCGGTTACTCCTACGAGCAGTACTTC.